A single sample gave rise to the 23 T cell receptor beta chains below, sequenced in a study of blood T cell repertoires in COVID-19. TCRdb's table, derived via immunoSEQ multiplex PCR, lists solely in-frame clones and lacks some. Found here are approximately 170,000 clones, about 85% of them singletons; the top ten hold 1% to 1.5%. Sequences were obtained from peripheral blood. The receptors derive from a man aged 55 to 69 who had recovered from COVID-19.

The V gene is TRBV18, the J gene TRBJ1-1; TRBD1 matches at 7 bases. After removal of 4 bases from V and 7 bases from J, the junction contained 12 bases not matched to a gene. The CDR3 has 15 residues. Germline lookup yields CDR1 KGHSH and CDR2 LQKENI. CDR3 nucleotide sequence: TGTGCCAGCTCACGAGGTAACAGGGGTATTGATGAAGCTTTCTTT. Amino acids: CASSRGNRGIDEAFF. Full variable domain (rest looked up from reference TRBV18 and TRBJ1-1): NAGVMQNPRHLVRRRGQEARLRCSPMKGHSHVYWYRQLPEEGLKFMVYLQKENIIDESGMPKERFSAEFPKEGPSILRIQQVVRGDSAAYFCASSRGNRGIDEAFFGQGTRLTVV.

This chain links TRBV3-1 (or the pseudogene TRBV3-2) with TRBJ2-1; TRBD2 agrees at 7 bases. V gave up 4 bases and J gave up 8 bases; unmatched junction bases: 5. Germline values: CDR1 LGHDT, CDR2 YNNKEL (reference sequence). This CDR3 region has 13 residues. CDR3 sequence reads: CASSRGGVHEQFF. CDR3 DNA: TGTGCCAGCAGCCGGGGAGGGGTCCATGAGCAGTTCTTC.

This clone is a singleton in its sample. The chain carries TRBV10-3 and TRBJ2-7; 7 bases are shared with TRBD1. V trimming: 4 bases; J trimming: 3 bases; junction bases outside the gene matches: 0. CDR3 length: 12 amino acids. Germline assignment: CDR1 ENHRY and CDR2 SYGVKD. Written as DNA, the CDR3 is TGTGCCATCAGTGGACAGGGCTACGAGCAGTACTTC. The encoded protein is CAISGQGYEQYF.

The chain joins TRBV6-1 to TRBJ1-5; unclear D gene. Germline V gene sequence: CDR1 MNHNS, CDR2 SASEGT. Trimming stripped 3 bases from V and 3 bases from J, with 9 bases between. The CDR3 consists of 14 residues. The CDR3: CASSDSTFNQPQHF. The CDR3 region has the DNA TGTGCCAGCAGTGATTCGACATTCAATCAGCCCCAGCATTTT.

The J gene is TRBJ1-2, the V gene TRBV19; TRBD1 matches 10 bases. CDR1 is LNHDA, CDR2 SQIVND, per germline (reference sequence). The CDR3 is 17 amino acids. V dropped 6 bases and J dropped 6; count of bases not matched to a gene: 16. In DNA, the CDR3 is TGTGCCAGTAGCAATCGGCCCGGGACAGGGGTATTTGATGGCTACACCTTC. Its protein is CASSNRPGTGVFDGYTF.

The rearrangement joins TRBV19 to TRBJ2-1, with a possible D match to TRBD2 (5 bases). CDR3 length: 14 residues. V lost 7 bases and J 0 bases, leaving 10 bases between the germline ends. CDR1 is LNHDA, CDR2 SQIVND, per germline (reference sequence). This CDR3 reads CASKASGSYNEQFF. The DNA of the CDR3 is TGTGCCAGTAAGGCAAGCGGCTCCTACAATGAGCAGTTCTTC.

The rearrangement links TRBV11-2 to TRBJ2-7, with 9 bases matching TRBD1. The V and J ends lost 5 bases and 2 bases, in that order; junction bases with no gene match: 7. This CDR3 has 15 amino acids. CDR1 and CDR2 (germline): SGHAT, FQNNGV. CDR3 DNA sequence: TGTGCCAGCAGCCCCACAGGGGGCGCCCCCTACGAGCAGTACTTC. Translated, it gives CASSPTGGAPYEQYF.

The rearrangement links TRBV6-4 to TRBJ2-6, with D perhaps TRBD2 (5 bases). Germline V gene lookup returns CDR1 MRHNA and CDR2 SNTAGT. CDR3 size: 15 residues. Trimming removed 4 bases at V and 1 base at J, with 8 bases between. CDR3 sequence reads: CASSGSGSGANVLTF. Written as DNA, the CDR3 is TGTGCCAGCAGTGGGTCGGGATCTGGGGCCAACGTCCTGACTTTC.

This clone was recorded a few times. The V call is TRBV7-8, the J call TRBJ1-2, with 9 bases identical to TRBD1. CDR1 and CDR2 (germline): SGHVS, FQNEAQ. This CDR3 region has 16 residues. The junction had 5 bases not matched to a gene; V was cut back by 3 bases and J by 0 bases. The CDR3 bases are TGTGCCAGCAGCTTCGGGACAGGGACTACTAACTATGGCTACACCTTC. Encoded protein: CASSFGTGTTNYGYTF.

The J gene is TRBJ2-1, the V gene TRBV7-3; TRBD2 agrees at 9 bases. V gave up 5 bases and J gave up 5 bases; unmatched junction bases: 13. Germline assignment: CDR1 SGHTA and CDR2 FQGTGA. This CDR3 comprises 17 residues. CDR3 amino acids: CASSPRAGGPFDNEQFF. The CDR3 DNA follows: TGTGCCAGCAGCCCGAGGGCGGGGGGGCCTTTCGACAATGAGCAGTTCTTC. Looking up the rest from reference TRBV7-3 and TRBJ2-1 gives the full variable domain: GAGVSQTPSNKVTEKGKYVELRCDPISGHTALYWYRQSLGQGPEFLIYFQGTGAADDSGLPNDRFFAVRPEGSVSTLKIQRTERGDSAVYLCASSPRAGGPFDNEQFFGPGTRLTVL.

The chain carries TRBV6-6 and TRBJ1-6, with 9 bases fitting TRBD1. Germline assignment: CDR1 MNHNY and CDR2 SVGAGI (reference sequence). With 6 bases clipped from V and 7 bases from J, the junction kept 7 bases outside the gene matches. CDR3 length equals 15 residues. In DNA, the CDR3 is TGTGCCAGCAGGTCCCGGGACAGGGAAAATTCACCCCTCCACTTT. Its protein product is CASRSRDRENSPLHF.

As DNA, the CDR3 is TGTGCCACCAGCAGAGGGGGTAGCGGGGGGTACACAGATACGCAGTATTTT. It translates to CATSRGGSGGYTDTQYF. The V gene is TRBV15, the J gene TRBJ2-3; 10 bases match TRBD2. Per the germline V gene, CDR1 is LNHNV and CDR2 is YYDKDF (reference sequence). The CDR3 extends over 17 amino acids. V gave up 1 base and J gave up 2 bases; unmatched junction bases: 6.

The chain uses TRBV19 and TRBJ1-6; D is possibly TRBD1 (5 bases). CDR3 length: 13 amino acids. Trimming cost V 6 bases and J 8 bases, with 11 bases left between them. CDR1 LNHDA and CDR2 SQIVND come from the germline V gene (reference sequence). The CDR3 DNA is TGTGCCAGTAGAGGGGTCACCTATTCACCCCTCCACTTT. As protein: CASRGVTYSPLHF.

The chain uses TRBV7-2 and TRBJ2-7; D gene unclear. Germline V gene data show CDR1 as SGHTA and CDR2 as FQGNSA. The CDR3 is 12 amino acids. V was shortened by 2 bases and J by 7 bases, with 9 bases between the two germline ends. The CDR3 DNA follows: TGTGCCAGCAGCTTAAATATTTTGGAGCAGTACTTC. As protein: CASSLNILEQYF.

This clone was observed a single time. The V call is TRBV6-5, the J call TRBJ1-1; 11 bases fit TRBD1. Unmatched junction bases numbered 6, after V lost 4 bases and J lost 8 bases. Germline assignment: CDR1 MNHEY and CDR2 SVGAGI. The CDR3 contains 14 residues. The CDR3 nucleotides are TGTGCCAGCAGTTTGGGACAGGGGGTATCCGAAGCTTTCTTT. Its protein product is CASSLGQGVSEAFF.

CDR3 protein: CASSLGGGEGSYEQYF. In DNA form, the CDR3 reads TGTGCCAGCAGCTTAGGGGGCGGGGAGGGGTCCTACGAGCAGTACTTC. The chain carries TRBV13 and TRBJ2-7; the match to TRBD2 covers 7 bases. The CDR3 has 16 amino acids. V lost 0 bases, J lost 1 base, and 6 bases stayed unmatched. Germline CDR1 reads PRHDT; CDR2 reads FYEKMQ (reference sequence). The whole variable domain, remainder taken from reference TRBV13 and TRBJ2-7, is AAGVIQSPRHLIKEKRETATLKCYPIPRHDTVYWYQQGPGQDPQFLISFYEKMQSDKGSIPDRFSAQQFSDYHSELNMSSLELGDSALYFCASSLGGGEGSYEQYFGPGTRLTVT.

The chain carries TRBV5-6 and TRBJ2-7, with 7 bases matching TRBD1. Germline loops: CDR1 SGHDT, CDR2 YYEEEE. CDR3 length equals 14 residues. Germline trimming cut 2 bases from V and 3 bases from J; bases unmatched to any gene: 5. CDR3 sequence (DNA): TGTGCCAGCAGCTTTTCCACAGGGGACTACGAGCAGTACTTC. As protein: CASSFSTGDYEQYF.

V is TRBV6-2 or TRBV6-3 and J is TRBJ2-7, with D tentatively TRBD2 (5 bases). CDR1 is MNHEY, CDR2 SVGEGT, per germline. V was clipped by 0 bases and J by 9 bases, with 12 bases between them. This CDR3 spans 13 amino acids. The CDR3, as DNA: TGTGCCAGCAGTTACTCGCGGGTGAGCGGGCAGTACTTC. This gives the protein CASSYSRVSGQYF.

This chain links TRBV5-1 with TRBJ2-6; 7 bases are a match to TRBD1. Germline V CDR1 and CDR2: SGHRS, YFSETQ. Trimming cost V 5 bases and J 1 base; bases outside gene matches: 3. The CDR3 is 15 amino acids. CDR3 in amino acids: CASRPTGSGANVLTF. The CDR3 region has the DNA TGCGCCAGCAGACCGACAGGGTCTGGGGCCAACGTCCTGACTTTC.

This rearrangement joins TRBV6-5 to TRBJ1-5, with D possibly matching TRBD1 (6 bases). V dropped 6 bases and J dropped 10 bases, with 16 bases sitting between them. The V gene's germline CDR1 is MNHEY and CDR2 SVGAGI. The CDR3 runs 13 residues. The CDR3 loop reads CASRIQGEGPQHF. DNA of the CDR3: TGTGCCAGCAGGATACAGGGAGAGGGACCCCAGCATTTT.

The V and J genes are TRBV6-5 and TRBJ1-1; tentatively, D is TRBD1 (5 bases). V was shortened by 4 bases and J by 1 base, with 16 bases between the two germline ends. The germline V gene has CDR1 MNHEY and CDR2 SVGAGI. The CDR3 has 16 amino acids. As DNA, the CDR3 is TGTGCCAGCAGTTCCCCCCATCAGGGATCGAACACTGAAGCTTTCTTT. Protein: CASSSPHQGSNTEAFF.

The chain has TRBV25-1 and TRBJ1-3; 11 bases are shared with TRBD1. Losses at the gene ends were 6 bases for V and 4 bases for J; bases not matched to a gene: 5. The CDR3 totals 15 residues. The germline CDR1 and CDR2 sequences are MGHDK and SYGVNS. CDR3 sequence reads: CASRDRGPRGNTIYF. The CDR3 bases are TGTGCCAGCAGGGACAGGGGGCCACGCGGAAACACCATATATTTT.

This clone came up a few times. The chain joins TRBV29-1 to TRBJ1-1, with TRBD1 matching over 7 bases. CDR3 length: 13 amino acids. Germline CDR1 and CDR2: SQVTM and ANQGSEA. V was clipped by 7 bases and J by 1 base; unmatched bases: 6. CDR3 in DNA: TGCAGCGGGGGACAGCAATCGAACACTGAAGCTTTCTTT. This translates into CSGGQQSNTEAFF.